Below are 27 T cell receptor beta chains sequenced from a single sample in a study of blood T cell repertoires in COVID-19. Clones were read by immunoSEQ multiplex PCR, and TCRdb kept only the in-frame ones, dropping some. The data hold roughly 290,000 clones, with 80% to 90% observed a single time. Sequenced sample: PBMCs or T cells enriched from blood (not recorded which). The receptors here all came from a man aged 25-45 years who had recovered from COVID-19.

This sequence joins TRBV30 and TRBJ1-5, with 7 bases that match TRBD1. V gave up 2 bases and J gave up 0 bases; unmatched junction bases: 10. The germline V gene has CDR1 GTSNPN and CDR2 SVGIG (reference sequence). CDR3 length: 17 residues. CDR3 region: CAWSLQRQGRSNQPQHF. Here the CDR3 DNA reads TGTGCCTGGAGTCTACAAAGACAGGGCCGTAGCAATCAGCCCCAGCATTTT. Complete variable domain (other parts from reference TRBV30 and TRBJ1-5): SQTIHQWPATLVQPVGSPLSLECTVEGTSNPNLYWYRQAAGRGLQLLFYSVGIGQISSEVPQNLSASRPQDRQFILSSKKLLLSDSGFYLCAWSLQRQGRSNQPQHFGDGTRLSIL.

This chain connects TRBV7-3 to TRBJ1-2; TRBD1 agrees at 11 bases. The junction had 4 bases not matched to a gene; V was cut back by 5 bases and J by 2 bases. Germline V gives CDR1 SGHTA, CDR2 FQGTGA. CDR3 size: 15 residues. For the CDR3, the DNA is TGTGCCAGCAGCAGCGGGGACAGGGGGAACTATGGCTACACCTTC. As protein: CASSSGDRGNYGYTF.

The J gene is TRBJ1-2, the V gene TRBV6-5; TRBD1 agrees at 8 bases. The germline CDR1 and CDR2 sequences are MNHEY and SVGAGI. V lost 5 bases and J lost 8; bases outside the gene matches: 7. The CDR3 is made up of 13 amino acids. In nucleotides, the CDR3 is TGTGCCAGCAGTCGACAGGGGCCGGTGGGCTACACCTTC. This encodes CASSRQGPVGYTF.

This clone showed up just once. This chain links TRBV3-1 (or the pseudogene TRBV3-2) with TRBJ2-1, with TRBD2 identical over 11 bases. This CDR3 comprises 15 residues. V was pared by 4 bases and J by 8 bases, with 7 bases of the junction left unmatched. Germline CDR1 is LGHDT and CDR2 is YNNKEL (reference sequence). The CDR3 is CASSPRLAGFYEQFF. The CDR3 DNA is TGTGCCAGCAGCCCTAGACTAGCGGGGTTCTATGAGCAGTTCTTC.

The V gene is TRBV28, the J gene TRBJ1-6; D remains unclear. This CDR3 contains 13 residues. V was cut by 10 bases and J by 7 bases, with 14 bases left in between. CDR1 MDHEN and CDR2 SYDVKM come from the germline V gene. The CDR3 sequence: CATQNDGNSPLHF. The CDR3 DNA follows: TGTGCCACCCAAAATGACGGGAATTCACCCCTCCACTTT.

This chain joins TRBV18 and TRBJ2-1; no clear D gene. V lost 2 bases to trimming and J lost 9 bases, with 17 bases between them. CDR3 size: 15 residues. From germline, CDR1 is KGHSH and CDR2 LQKENI. As DNA, the CDR3 is TGTGCCAGCTCACCATCCAGGTTTCCCCTACGTGAGCAGTTCTTC. This translates into CASSPSRFPLREQFF.

The rearrangement links TRBV7-9 to TRBJ2-2; 9 bases fit TRBD2. The V and J ends lost 1 base and 6 bases, in that order; junction bases with no gene match: 6. In germline, CDR1 is SEHNR, CDR2 FQNEAQ (reference sequence). The CDR3 contains 16 residues. The CDR3 sequence is CASSLVFSGRSGELFF. CDR3 DNA sequence: TGTGCCAGCAGCTTAGTTTTCAGCGGGAGGTCCGGGGAGCTGTTTTTT.

The chain couples TRBV2 to TRBJ2-1; the D is unclear. Germline V CDR1 and CDR2: SNHLY, FYNNEI. The V and J ends lost 1 base and 4 bases respectively, with 5 bases between them. This CDR3 is 13 amino acids long. In DNA form, the CDR3 reads TGTGCCAGCAGTGAAGTTCCTTACAATGAGCAGTTCTTC. Translating it yields CASSEVPYNEQFF.

The chain links TRBV5-4 to TRBJ2-3, with unresolved D. Deletions cut 0 bases from V and 0 bases from J, with 11 bases between. Germline V CDR1 and CDR2: SGHNT, YYREEE (reference sequence). This CDR3 is 16 amino acids long. The CDR3 here is CASSLASPTSTDTQYF. The CDR3 nucleotides read TGTGCCAGCAGCTTGGCGTCACCTACTAGCACAGATACGCAGTATTTT.

CDR3 region: CASSPPMPDRAGNTIYF. The CDR3 coding sequence is TGTGCCAGCTCACCTCCCATGCCGGACAGGGCCGGAAACACCATATATTTT. The rearrangement uses TRBV18 and TRBJ1-3; 8 nucleotides agree with TRBD1. The CDR3 is made up of 17 amino acids. The V gene's germline CDR1 is KGHSH and CDR2 LQKENI. V trimming: 3 bases; J trimming: 4 bases; junction bases outside the gene matches: 11.

J is TRBJ2-5 and V is TRBV7-9; 8 bases match TRBD2. The germline V gene has CDR1 SEHNR and CDR2 FQNEAQ (reference sequence). CDR3 length: 14 residues. Trimming at V came to 3 bases and at J to 7 bases, leaving 7 bases not matched to a gene. The DNA for the CDR3 is TGTGCCAGCAGCTTTGGACTAGCCCTCGGGACCCAGTACTTC. This codes for CASSFGLALGTQYF.

V gene TRBV2 combines with J gene TRBJ1-5, with D hard to call. V was cut by 4 bases and J by 0 bases, with 10 bases left in between. In germline, CDR1 is SNHLY, CDR2 FYNNEI. CDR3 length: 15 amino acids. CDR3 amino acids: CASSATPNSNQPQHF. CDR3 sequence (DNA): TGTGCCAGCAGTGCTACTCCCAATAGCAATCAGCCCCAGCATTTT.

Note on this clone: The same CDR3 can be traced to other DNA sequences in this sample. The genes are TRBV7-2 and TRBJ2-1, with 9 bases matching TRBD2. With 3 bases clipped from V and 3 bases from J, the junction kept 3 bases outside the gene matches. This CDR3 is 15 amino acids long. From germline, CDR1 is SGHTA and CDR2 FQGNSA. In nucleotides, the CDR3 is TGTGCCAGCAGCTTTAGCGGGGGTAACTACAATGAGCAGTTCTTC. It specifies CASSFSGGNYNEQFF.

The chain carries TRBV6-6 and TRBJ2-1, with TRBD1 matching over 9 bases. Germline V CDR1 and CDR2: MNHNY, SVGAGI (reference sequence). CDR3 length: 13 amino acids. Trimming at V came to 5 bases and at J to 10 bases, leaving 6 bases not matched to a gene. The CDR3 DNA follows: TGTGCCAGCAGTCCACAGGGGGCAGGGGAGCAGTTCTTC. The encoded protein is CASSPQGAGEQFF.

The genes are TRBV9 and TRBJ1-4; no definite D call. Germline CDR1 and CDR2: SGDLS and YYNGEE. V was clipped by 4 bases and J by 6 bases, with 19 bases between them. The CDR3 sequence is 16 residues long. In DNA, the CDR3 is TGTGCCAGCAGCCCCCAAGGGCGCTCCGGGGATGAAAAACTGTTTTTT. Translation: CASSPQGRSGDEKLFF.

The chain carries TRBV2 and TRBJ2-1; D gene ambiguous. CDR1 is SNHLY, CDR2 FYNNEI, per germline. V shed 7 bases and J shed 6 bases, with 10 bases lying between them. This CDR3 is 12 amino acids long. CDR3 bases: TGTGCCAGCACAACACAGTCCAATGAGCAGTTCTTC. It is translated as CASTTQSNEQFF.

The DNA for the CDR3 is TGTGCCAGCTCAAATACTTGGACAGGGGACCCCTACAATGAGCAGTTCTTC. It translates to CASSNTWTGDPYNEQFF. The chain employs TRBV18 and TRBJ2-1; 9 nucleotides line up with TRBD1. The CDR3 has 17 amino acids. CDR1 is KGHSH, CDR2 LQKENI, per germline. Unmatched junction bases numbered 10, after V lost 5 bases and J lost 2 bases.

The V gene is TRBV7-3, the J gene TRBJ2-3; 7 positions agree with TRBD2. In germline, CDR1 is SGHTA, CDR2 FQGTGA. V trimming: 5 bases; J trimming: 0 bases; junction bases outside the gene matches: 5. The CDR3 consists of 15 residues. CDR3 bases: TGTGCCAGCAGCGACCTCGGGGGGAGCACAGATACGCAGTATTTT. Amino acid sequence: CASSDLGGSTDTQYF.

The V call is TRBV2, the J call TRBJ2-7; D gene ambiguous. CDR3 size: 14 residues. CDR1 SNHLY and CDR2 FYNNEI come from the germline V gene. Trimming took 6 bases from V and 3 from J, leaving 15 bases between them. This CDR3 is CASSSTPLLYEQYF. The CDR3 nucleotides read TGTGCCAGCAGCTCAACTCCGCTTCTCTACGAGCAGTACTTC.

The gene calls are TRBV2 and TRBJ2-7; D not resolved. The CDR3 is made up of 16 amino acids. V lost 5 bases and J 0 bases, leaving 17 bases between the germline ends. Germline assignment: CDR1 SNHLY and CDR2 FYNNEI. The DNA for the CDR3 is TGTGCCAGCAGTTTTCCACAGACGGTGAGCTCCTACGAGCAGTACTTC. This encodes CASSFPQTVSSYEQYF.

This sequence joins TRBV2 and TRBJ1-2; D possibly corresponds to TRBD1 (6 bases). V gave up 6 bases and J gave up 4 bases, with 12 bases separating them. The CDR3 runs to 13 residues. Looked up from germline, CDR1 is SNHLY and CDR2 is FYNNEI. For the CDR3, the DNA is TGTGCCAGCAGCTCAGGGGTACTCTATGGCTACACCTTC. This translates into CASSSGVLYGYTF.

The chain links TRBV9 to TRBJ1-2; no clear D gene. Trimming left V 4 bases short and J 5 bases short, with 12 bases between. CDR3 length: 13 residues. Germline CDR1 is SGDLS and CDR2 is YYNGEE. The CDR3 region is CASSQTMRYGYTF. The CDR3 region has the DNA TGTGCCAGCAGCCAGACAATGCGATATGGCTACACCTTC.

This rearrangement joins TRBV5-1 to TRBJ2-3; the match to TRBD2 covers 9 bases. Germline CDR1 is SGHRS and CDR2 is YFSETQ. The ends lost 0 bases at V and 4 bases at J; junction bases unmatched: 6. The length of the CDR3 is 16 residues. In nucleotides, the CDR3 is TGCGCCAGCAGCTTGGGGCTAGCGGGGCGATCAGATACGCAGTATTTT. Amino acids: CASSLGLAGRSDTQYF.

This chain links TRBV9 with TRBJ1-4; 7 bases map to TRBD1. CDR1 and CDR2 (germline): SGDLS, YYNGEE. The V and J ends lost 1 base and 3 bases, in that order; junction bases with no gene match: 6. This CDR3 has 16 amino acids. CDR3 DNA sequence: TGTGCCAGCAGCGTAACGACCGGGACAGCTAATGAAAAACTGTTTTTT. This codes for CASSVTTGTANEKLFF.

A note on this clone: Sequence at one end of the junction differs from germline and may be a read error. Here the CDR3 DNA reads TGTGCCAGCAGCATAGCCGGGGGCACTGAAGCTTTCTTT. Amino acid sequence: CASSIAGGTEAFF. This sequence joins TRBV7-9 and TRBJ1-1; maybe TRBD1 (5 bases). CDR1 is SEHNR, CDR2 FQNEAQ, per germline (reference sequence). This CDR3 comprises 13 residues. The variable domain in full, completed from reference TRBV7-9 and TRBJ1-1, reads DTGVSQNPRHKITKRGQNVTFRCDPISEHNRLYWYRQTLGQGPEFLTYFQNEAQLEKSRLLSDRFSAERPKGSFSTLEIQRTEQGDSAMYLCASSIAGGTEAFFGQGTRLTVV.

This clone was detected a few times. The CDR3 loop is CASSPDRGRVYGYTF. CDR3 nucleotides: TGTGCCAGTAGCCCAGACAGGGGGCGCGTCTATGGCTACACCTTC. The gene calls are TRBV19 and TRBJ1-2; 10 bases fit TRBD1. J was trimmed by 4 bases and V by 6 bases; bases with no gene match: 8. CDR3 length: 15 residues. Germline CDR1 is LNHDA and CDR2 is SQIVND (reference sequence). Together with reference TRBV19 and TRBJ1-2, the CDR3 gives the full variable domain: DGGITQSPKYLFRKEGQNVTLSCEQNLNHDAMYWYRQDPGQGLRLIYYSQIVNDFQKGDIAEGYSVSREKKESFPLTVTSAQKNPTAFYLCASSPDRGRVYGYTFGSGTRLTVV.

The V call is TRBV6-6, the J call TRBJ2-5; TRBD2 agrees at 7 bases. V shed 2 bases, J shed 1 base, and the junction held 1 base outside the gene matches. The germline gives CDR1 MNHNY, CDR2 SVGAGI (reference sequence). This CDR3 contains 14 residues. Here the CDR3 reads CASSYGRVQETQYF. The CDR3 nucleotides are TGTGCCAGCAGTTACGGGAGGGTCCAAGAGACCCAGTACTTC.